This T cell receptor (beta chain) derives from a study of T cells in Graves' hyperthyroidism and ophthalmopathy. On the study more broadly: Peripheral blood specimens were obtained at initial diagnosis, prior to any treatment.

What was amplified from RNA transcripts were TCR beta CDR3 regions. HTBI primers were the set used in a first-round RT-PCR of the TCR CDR3. TCRdb recomputed calls from the multiplex PCR reads with MiXCR, one row per CDR3 protein. The table shows more than 300,000 distinct CDR3 sequences, with 17% occurring only once. Germline lookup yields CDR1 SEHNR and CDR2 FQNEAQ (reference sequence). The junction had 8 bases not matched to a gene; V was cut back by 5 bases and J by 4 bases. The CDR3 totals 15 residues. The study's findings and limits: Blood samples included most of the expanded thyroid clonotypes exceeding 0.001. The model identified upcoming ophthalmopathy a median roughly 6 months ahead of onset.

Aged 18 to 65, the patients had hyperthyroidism that was newly diagnosed and had lasted under 2 months. This clonotype was observed a few times. The antigen remains unidentified. The chain recombines TRBV7-9 with TRBJ2-7; 10 nucleotides agree with TRBD1. The sequence derives from a woman in her 30s with Graves' hyperthyroidism that later progressed to Graves' ophthalmopathy. The sample was blood. Here the CDR3 reads CASSGWDRGTYEQYF. The DNA of the CDR3 is TGTGCCAGCAGCGGATGGGACAGGGGTACTTACGAGCAGTACTTC.